This T cell receptor beta chain comes out of a study of blood T cell repertoires in COVID-19. Study-level information: Collection of acute and convalescent COVID-19 samples took place in the United States, Italy and Spain. PBMCs, B-cell-depleted T cells, or T cells were the source of the cDNA or gDNA that made up the material.

The germline V gene encodes CDR1 MNHEY and CDR2 SVGEGT. The ends were cut back, 4 bases at V and 9 bases at J, with 16 bases in the middle. This CDR3 has 14 amino acids. Per the study methods: For nucleated cells, counts were estimated from reference gene primer amplification. Produced via immunoSEQ multiplex PCR; TCRdb's table is partial and in-frame only. The V and J calls and the clone size are those of that table, but D and trimming were determined from the DNA. Counted here are hundreds of thousands of clones, approximately 89% occurring once; the ten biggest clones make up 7.8%. The chain employs TRBV6-2 or TRBV6-3 and TRBJ2-1; no clear D gene. The sequence came from a woman between 45 and 65 years old who had recovered from COVID-19. The sequencing input was peripheral blood. The CDR3 region has the DNA TGTGCCAGCAGTTTGTTAGGAGTGTCGCGTGAGCAGTTCTTC. Translating it yields CASSLLGVSREQFF.